Listed below are T cell receptor beta chains from one sample, sequenced in a study of response to subunit inactivated influenza vaccine. One entry per CDR3 protein, called by TCRdb with MiXCR from the RT-PCR reads. This sample has almost 250,000 distinct CDR3 sequences, with roughly an eighth found just once. This specimen was non-naive T cells sorted from PBMCs, taken about 14 days before vaccination. The receptors were gathered from a middle-aged man who received an inactivated influenza vaccine. CDR3s include the opening cysteine and the closing phenylalanine or tryptophan. The D gene is left open where the match is weak. A row's size may be missing; if present it is once, few, many or a size class.

NA	NA	TRBV15	TRBJ1-5	TGTGCCACCAGCAGAGATTCGGTACAGAACAATCAGCCCCAGCATTTT	CATSRDSVQNNQPQHF
many	NA	TRBV29-1	TRBJ1-2	TGCAGCGCAGAAGGCCAGGGAGAGGGCTACACCTTC	CSAEGQGEGYTF
many	TRBD1	TRBV20-1	TRBJ1-2	TGCAGTGCTAGCACAGGGGGTGGCTACACCTTC	CSASTGGGYTF
few	NA	TRBV7-9	TRBJ1-1	TGTGCCAGCAGCCCAGGCCCGCCCACTGAAGCTTTCTTT	CASSPGPPTEAFF
NA	NA	TRBV4-2	TRBJ2-1	TGTGCCAGCAGCCAAGATCCATACGATGAGCAGTTCTTC	CASSQDPYDEQFF
many	TRBD1	TRBV12-3/TRBV12-4	TRBJ2-3	TGTGCCAGCAGCACGGGACAGGGGAACACAGATACGCAGTATTTT	CASSTGQGNTDTQYF
NA	NA	TRBV4-3	TRBJ1-5	TGCGCCAGCAGCCAAGAGGTGTTGAGGAATCAGCCCCAGCATTTT	CASSQEVLRNQPQHF
many	NA	TRBV12-3/TRBV12-4	TRBJ1-6	TGTGCCAGCAGTTTAGGGGCACCCCTCCACTTT	CASSLGAPLHF
NA	NA	TRBV18	TRBJ2-4	TGTGCCAGCTCACCTTCGCCAAGTGGGAGCATTCAGTACTTC	CASSPSPSGSIQYF
few	NA	TRBV4-1	TRBJ2-2	TGCGCCAGCAGCCAAATCATTATGCCCGGGGGGCCAACGAACACCGGGGAGCTGTTTTTT	CASSQIIMPGGPTNTGELFF
NA	NA	TRBV7-9	TRBJ2-2	TGTGCCAGCACCACTGACCCCGGGGAGCTGTTTTTT	CASTTDPGELFF
few	NA	TRBV20-1	TRBJ2-1	TGCAGTACCAGGGACCCCGCCGGCGAGCAGTTCTTC	CSTRDPAGEQFF
NA	NA	TRBV4-1	TRBJ2-5	TGCGCCAGCAGCCAAGAAACAGAGACCCAGTACTTC	CASSQETETQYF
NA	TRBD1	TRBV4-1	TRBJ2-1	TGCGCCAGCAGCCAATCCGGACAGGGGGCATTGCGAGGGCAGTTCTTC	CASSQSGQGALRGQFF
many	NA	TRBV7-2	TRBJ2-7	TGTGCCAGCAGCTTCTCAGGGGCGGGCTCCTACGAGCAGTACTTC	CASSFSGAGSYEQYF
few	NA	TRBV3-1	TRBJ1-1	TGTGCCAGCAGCCAAGAGAGGGTTTCTGGGAACACTGAAGCTTTCTTT	CASSQERVSGNTEAFF
NA	NA	TRBV4-1	TRBJ2-6	TGCGCCAGCAGCCGAGGGGGACGGGGCTCTGGGGCCAACGTCCTGACTTTC	CASSRGGRGSGANVLTF
many	NA	TRBV5-1	TRBJ2-3	TGCGCCAGCAAGTCCCACAGGGAAGCAGCAGATACGCAGTATTTT	CASKSHREAADTQYF
NA	NA	TRBV7-7	TRBJ2-1	TGTGCTAGCAGCCCTGGACCGGGCGCGGACAATGAGCAGTTCTTC	CASSPGPGADNEQFF
NA	TRBD1	TRBV11-3	TRBJ1-4	TGTGCCAGCAGCTTCGCTACAGGGGGCGAGAATGAAAAACTGTTTTTT	CASSFATGGENEKLFF
many	NA	TRBV4-1	TRBJ2-5	TGCGCCAGCAGCCCGGGGGTGAACCAAGAGACCCAGTACTTC	CASSPGVNQETQYF
NA	TRBD1	TRBV20-1	TRBJ2-5	TGCAGTGCTACCCCCGGACAGGCCCTCGAGACCCAGTACTTC	CSATPGQALETQYF
few	NA	TRBV18	TRBJ1-3	TGTGCCAGCTCACCGTCCCCCATCAGCTCTGGAAACACCATATATTTT	CASSPSPISSGNTIYF
few	NA	TRBV10-3	TRBJ2-3	TGTGCCATCAGTGAGTCGGACACAACAGATACGCAGTATTTT	CAISESDTTDTQYF